This TCR beta chain was captured in a study of blood T cell repertoires in COVID-19. This CDR3 has 15 residues. V shed 6 bases and J shed 0 bases, with 12 bases lying between them. The germline CDR1 and CDR2 sequences are SNHLY and FYNNEI. TCRdb keeps only in-frame clones here, not all; method: immunoSEQ multiplex PCR. Among around 150,000 clones listed, 85% were seen once. The source is a human donor with acute or convalescent COVID-19. The donor label of this sample is uncertain. The V and J genes are TRBV2 and TRBJ2-1; D uncertain. Material for sequencing was peripheral blood. This CDR3 is CASRKAPSSYNEQFF. The CDR3 DNA reads TGTGCCAGCAGAAAAGCGCCTAGCTCCTACAATGAGCAGTTCTTC.